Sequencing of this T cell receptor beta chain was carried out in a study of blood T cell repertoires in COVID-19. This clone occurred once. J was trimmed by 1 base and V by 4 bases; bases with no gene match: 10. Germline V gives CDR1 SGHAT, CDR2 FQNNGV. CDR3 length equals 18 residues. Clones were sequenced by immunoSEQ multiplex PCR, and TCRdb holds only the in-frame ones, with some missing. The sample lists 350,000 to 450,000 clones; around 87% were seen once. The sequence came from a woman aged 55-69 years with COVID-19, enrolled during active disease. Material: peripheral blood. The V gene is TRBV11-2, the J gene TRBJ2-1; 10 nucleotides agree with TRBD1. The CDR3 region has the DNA TGTGCCAGCAGCTCCACTGTCCCGGGACAGGGGTCCTACAATGAGCAGTTCTTC. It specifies CASSSTVPGQGSYNEQFF.